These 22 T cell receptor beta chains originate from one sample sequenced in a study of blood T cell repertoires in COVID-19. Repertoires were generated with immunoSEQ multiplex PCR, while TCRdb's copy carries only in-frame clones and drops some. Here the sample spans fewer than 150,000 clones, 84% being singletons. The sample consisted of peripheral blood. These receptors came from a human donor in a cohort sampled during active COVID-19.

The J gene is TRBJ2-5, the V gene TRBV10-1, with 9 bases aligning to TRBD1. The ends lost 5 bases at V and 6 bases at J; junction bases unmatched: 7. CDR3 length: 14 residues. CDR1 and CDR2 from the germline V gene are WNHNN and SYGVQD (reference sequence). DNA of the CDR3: TGCGCCAGCAGTCCCGGACAGGGGAGGCAGACCCAGTACTTC. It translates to CASSPGQGRQTQYF.

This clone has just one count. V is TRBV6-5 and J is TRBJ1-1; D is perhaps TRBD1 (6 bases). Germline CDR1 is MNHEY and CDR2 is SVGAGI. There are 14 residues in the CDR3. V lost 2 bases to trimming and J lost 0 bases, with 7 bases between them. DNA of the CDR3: TGTGCCAGCAGTTACCAGGGGATGAACACTGAAGCTTTCTTT. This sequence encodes CASSYQGMNTEAFF.

CDR3 sequence reads: CAISGLSAGASSYEQYF. CDR3 DNA sequence: TGTGCCATCAGTGGATTATCAGCGGGGGCCAGCTCCTACGAGCAGTACTTC. This sequence joins TRBV10-3 and TRBJ2-7, with 8 bases lining up with TRBD2. CDR1 is ENHRY and CDR2 is SYGVKD in the germline V gene. The CDR3 has 17 residues. V was pared by 4 bases and J by 0 bases, with 11 bases of the junction left unmatched.

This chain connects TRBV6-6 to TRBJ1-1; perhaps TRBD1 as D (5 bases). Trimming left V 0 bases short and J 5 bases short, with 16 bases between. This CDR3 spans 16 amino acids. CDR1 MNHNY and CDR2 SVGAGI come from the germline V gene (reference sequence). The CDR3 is CASSYSGGGLWTEAFF. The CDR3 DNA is TGTGCCAGCAGTTACTCTGGGGGAGGGCTGTGGACTGAAGCTTTCTTT.

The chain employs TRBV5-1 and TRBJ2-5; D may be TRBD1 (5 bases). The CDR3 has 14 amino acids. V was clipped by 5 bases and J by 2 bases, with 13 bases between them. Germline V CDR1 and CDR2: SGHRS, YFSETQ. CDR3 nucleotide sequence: TGCGCCAGCAGGGACACGGATTATCAAGAGACCCAGTACTTC. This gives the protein CASRDTDYQETQYF.

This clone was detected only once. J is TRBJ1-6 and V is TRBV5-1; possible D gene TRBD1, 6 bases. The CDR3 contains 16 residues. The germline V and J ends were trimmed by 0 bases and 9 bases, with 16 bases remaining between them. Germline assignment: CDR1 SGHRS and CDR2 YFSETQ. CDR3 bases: TGCGCCAGCAGCTTGGGCACTCCCAGGGGAAGTTCACCCCTCCACTTT. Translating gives CASSLGTPRGSSPLHF.

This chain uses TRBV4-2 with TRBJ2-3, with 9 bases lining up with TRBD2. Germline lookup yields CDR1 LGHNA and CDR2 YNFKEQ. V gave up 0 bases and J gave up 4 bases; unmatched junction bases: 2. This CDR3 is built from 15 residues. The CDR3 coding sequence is TGTGCCAGCAGCCAAGAGCGGGGGGGCCCAGATACGCAGTATTTT. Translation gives CASSQERGGPDTQYF.

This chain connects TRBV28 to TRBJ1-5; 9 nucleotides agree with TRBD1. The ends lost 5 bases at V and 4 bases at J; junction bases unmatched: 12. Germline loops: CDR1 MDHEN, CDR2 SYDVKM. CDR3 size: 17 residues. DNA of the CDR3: TGTGCCAGCAGTCTAAATGGACAGGGGTCCACTAATCAGCCCCAGCATTTT. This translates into CASSLNGQGSTNQPQHF.

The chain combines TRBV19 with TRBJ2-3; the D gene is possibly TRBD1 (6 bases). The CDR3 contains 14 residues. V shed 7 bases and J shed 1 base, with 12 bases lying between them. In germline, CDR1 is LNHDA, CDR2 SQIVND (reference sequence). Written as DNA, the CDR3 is TGTGCCAGTAAGGTTGCAGGGGGCACAGATACGCAGTATTTT. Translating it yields CASKVAGGTDTQYF.

The chain's CDR3 is CASSEGTGASGNTIYF. CDR3 sequence (DNA): TGTGCCAGCAGTGAAGGGACAGGCGCCTCTGGAAACACCATATATTTT. V and J are TRBV2 and TRBJ1-3, with TRBD1 matching over 7 bases. V was clipped by 1 base and J by 0 bases; unmatched bases: 3. CDR1 is SNHLY and CDR2 is FYNNEI in the germline V gene. The CDR3 is 16 residues long.

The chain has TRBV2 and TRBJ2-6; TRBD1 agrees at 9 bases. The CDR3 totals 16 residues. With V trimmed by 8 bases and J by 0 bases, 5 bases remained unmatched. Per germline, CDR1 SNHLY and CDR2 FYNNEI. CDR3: CASGTGFYSGANVLTF. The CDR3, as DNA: TGTGCCAGCGGGACAGGGTTTTACTCTGGGGCCAACGTCCTGACTTTC. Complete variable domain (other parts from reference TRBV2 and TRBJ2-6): EPEVTQTPSHQVTQMGQEVILRCVPISNHLYFYWYRQILGQKVEFLVSFYNNEISEKSEIFDDQFSVERPDGSNFTLKIRSTKLEDSAMYFCASGTGFYSGANVLTFGAGSRLTVL.

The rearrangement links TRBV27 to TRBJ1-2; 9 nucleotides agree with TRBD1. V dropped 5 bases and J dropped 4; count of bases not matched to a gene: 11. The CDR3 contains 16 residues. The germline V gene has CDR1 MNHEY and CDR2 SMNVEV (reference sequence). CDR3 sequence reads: CASSPATGGAGYGYTF. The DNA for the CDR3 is TGTGCCAGCAGTCCTGCCACAGGGGGCGCGGGCTATGGCTACACCTTC.

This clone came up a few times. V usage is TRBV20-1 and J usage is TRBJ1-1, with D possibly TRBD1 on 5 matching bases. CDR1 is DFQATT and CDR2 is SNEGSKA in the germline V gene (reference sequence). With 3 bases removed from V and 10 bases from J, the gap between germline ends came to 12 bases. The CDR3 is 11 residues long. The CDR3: CSASWGSAAFF. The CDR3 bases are TGCAGTGCTAGTTGGGGCTCGGCAGCTTTCTTT.

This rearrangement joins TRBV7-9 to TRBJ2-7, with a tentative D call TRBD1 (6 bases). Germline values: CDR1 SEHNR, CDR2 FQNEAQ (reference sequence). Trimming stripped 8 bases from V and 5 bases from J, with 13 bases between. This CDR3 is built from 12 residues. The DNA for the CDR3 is TGTGCCAGCGGAAACAGGGTCCACGAGCAGTACTTC. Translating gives CASGNRVHEQYF.

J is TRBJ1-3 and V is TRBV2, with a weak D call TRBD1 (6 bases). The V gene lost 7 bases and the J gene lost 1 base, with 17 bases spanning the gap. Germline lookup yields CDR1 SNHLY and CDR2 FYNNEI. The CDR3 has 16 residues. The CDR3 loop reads CASTLMTGGSGNTIYF. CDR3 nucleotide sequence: TGTGCCAGCACCTTAATGACAGGAGGATCTGGAAACACCATATATTTT.

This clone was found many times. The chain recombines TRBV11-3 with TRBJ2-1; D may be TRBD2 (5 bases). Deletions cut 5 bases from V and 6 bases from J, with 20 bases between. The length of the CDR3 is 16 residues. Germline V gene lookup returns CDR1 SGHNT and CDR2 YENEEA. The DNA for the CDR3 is TGTGCCAGCAGCCCCAGAGGGCAGGCCATCATCAATGAGCAGTTCTTC. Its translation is CASSPRGQAIINEQFF.

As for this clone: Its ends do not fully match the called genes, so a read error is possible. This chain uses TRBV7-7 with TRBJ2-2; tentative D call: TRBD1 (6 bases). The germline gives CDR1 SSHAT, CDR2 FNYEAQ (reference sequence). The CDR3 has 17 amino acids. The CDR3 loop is CASSLAAKEDRPGELFF. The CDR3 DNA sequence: TGTGCTAGCAGCTTAGCAGCTAAGGAGGACAGACCCGGGGAGCTGTTTTTT.

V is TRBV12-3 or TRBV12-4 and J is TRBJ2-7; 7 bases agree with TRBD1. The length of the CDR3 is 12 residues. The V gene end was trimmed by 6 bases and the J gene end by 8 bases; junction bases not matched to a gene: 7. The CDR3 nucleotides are TGTGCCAGCAGCCCCGACAGGGAAAAGCAGTACTTC. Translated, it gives CASSPDREKQYF.

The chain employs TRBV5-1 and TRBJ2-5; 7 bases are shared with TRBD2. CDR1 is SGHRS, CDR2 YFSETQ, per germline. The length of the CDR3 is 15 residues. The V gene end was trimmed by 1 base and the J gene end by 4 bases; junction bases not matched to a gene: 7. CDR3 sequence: CASSLLGLELETQYF. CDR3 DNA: TGCGCCAGCAGCTTGCTCGGACTAGAACTAGAGACCCAGTACTTC.

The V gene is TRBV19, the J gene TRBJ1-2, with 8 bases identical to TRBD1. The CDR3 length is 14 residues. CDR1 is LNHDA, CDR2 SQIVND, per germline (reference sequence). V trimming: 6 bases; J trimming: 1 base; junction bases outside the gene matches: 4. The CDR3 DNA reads TGTGCCAGTAGGCAGGGACAGGTTAACTATGGCTACACCTTC. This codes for CASRQGQVNYGYTF.

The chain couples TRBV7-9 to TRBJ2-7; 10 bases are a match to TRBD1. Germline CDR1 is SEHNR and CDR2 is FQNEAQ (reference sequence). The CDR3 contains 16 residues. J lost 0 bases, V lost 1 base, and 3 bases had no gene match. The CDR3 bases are TGTGCCAGCAGCTTAGGGGGACAGGGGATCTCCTACGAGCAGTACTTC. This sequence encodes CASSLGGQGISYEQYF.

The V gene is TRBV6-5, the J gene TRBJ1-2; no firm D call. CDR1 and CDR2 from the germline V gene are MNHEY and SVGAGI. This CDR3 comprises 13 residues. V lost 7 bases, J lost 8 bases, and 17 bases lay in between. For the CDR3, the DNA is TGTGCCAGCACCCCGGGAACCTATGGGGGCTACACCTTC. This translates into CASTPGTYGGYTF.